This T cell receptor (beta chain) comes out of a study of T cells in Graves' hyperthyroidism and ophthalmopathy (dated by TCRdb to the late 2010s). Looking at the study overall: Peripheral blood was collected at initial diagnosis, before any treatment. After blood sampling, hyperthyroidism patients were treated with methimazole at a starting dose of 30 mg daily, and ophthalmopathy patients were treated with high-dose intravenous methylprednisolone. Whether ophthalmopathy could be predicted prospectively was tested in an independent validation cohort made up of roughly 20 hyperthyroidism patients plus 17 patients who later progressed to ophthalmopathy. To identify distinguishing TCR V-J signatures, a discovery cohort of roughly 100 patients was used, comprising fewer than 45 with Graves' ophthalmopathy and 57 with stable Graves' hyperthyroidism. In addition, the study compared T-cell repertoires in thyroid tissue and in blood from roughly six Graves' hyperthyroidism patients. TCR Vbeta CDR3 sequencing of fewer than 150 peripheral blood samples (43 ophthalmopathy, some 75 hyperthyroidism and roughly 17 progressor patients) is reported in the paper. The 95 to 100 discovery patients were randomly divided into training and test sets at a 7:3 ratio.

For CDR1 and CDR2, the germline V gene (reference sequence) lists MNHEY and SMNVEV. There are 14 amino acids in the CDR3, from cysteine to phenylalanine inclusive. CDR3 DNA only is kept here, 42 bases in frame from base 1. The germline ends are 13 bases apart after V is trimmed by 2 bases and J by 5 bases. This clonotype was counted between two and nine times. The clone's antigen remains unknown. Base quality data are lacking; no much larger clone is found one base away. Amplification of TCR beta CDR3 regions was carried out from RNA transcripts. For the first round of RT-PCR on the TCR CDR3, the HTBI primer set was used together with the Qiagen OneStep RT-PCR kit. A second multiplex PCR round built the libraries, followed by size selection and purification. The libraries were sequenced on an Illumina HiSeq2000 using paired-end 100 bp reads. On the study's bioinformatics: SOAPnuke was used to process the raw data, throwing out any read that contained adapters or uncalled bases, had a mean Phred below 15, or lacked an exact constant-primer or identifier match. High-quality paired reads were merged with COPE v1.2.5, and unique nucleotide sequences were defined as clonotypes. Clonotypes were aligned to IMGT TRBV, TRBD and TRBJ reference segments using MiTCR v1.1. The analysis was restricted to V-J combinations with a frequency above 0.0001, which together covered 99.2% of the repertoires. A TCS score was defined as the ratio between F50 (clonal expansion) and ExV (chaos), using BLOSUM62-based TCRdist between CDR3 peptides within each V-J. Welch's t-statistics and random forest reduced approximately 520 V-J features to 13, which were used in a naive Bayes classifier (R e1071). Through fastp at Q25 and MiXCR, TCRdb rebuilt clones from the public reads, retaining in-frame beta chains. Entries that share a CDR3 protein sequence are merged under the most common genes and DNA. These V and J calls originate from TCRdb's pipeline instead of the authors' own analysis. For this sample the table gives around 700,000 distinct CDR3 sequences, of which under 20% were detected only once. The ten biggest clones cover 16% of the sample.

What the work shows at the level of the full study, not this receptor alone: During validation, the model predicted progression to ophthalmopathy a median of around 6 months ahead of onset, with more than 55% sensitivity and almost 75% specificity. No statistical method was used to fix the sample size in advance, and group allocation was not hidden from the investigators. In cross-validation, a model built on a 13 V-J signature told ophthalmopathy apart from stable hyperthyroidism with about 90% sensitivity and about 81% specificity, and in testing the same model reached 80%/75%. Most expanded thyroid clonotypes (frequency above 0.001) were also detected in blood, a finding suggesting that blood repertoires may reflect thyroid immune responses.

Hyperthyroidism patients were newly diagnosed, with disease duration under 2 months, and aged 18 to 65 years. Exclusion was applied to patients with uncontrolled infections, other autoimmune diseases, pregnancy or lactation. Diagnoses were established on the basis of clinical symptoms, serum thyroxine and TRAb, thyroid ultrasound, and orbital computed tomography. Blood from progressor patients was collected at the time of first diagnosis with hyperthyroidism, before any ophthalmopathy symptoms had appeared. PBMCs were isolated from about 9 ml of fresh peripheral blood by Ficoll-Paque density gradient centrifugation. Progressor patients were initially diagnosed with Graves' hyperthyroidism and developed ophthalmopathy during follow-up. Trizol reagent was used to extract total RNA, and RNA quality was then checked on an Agilent 2100 Bioanalyzer.

Recombination linked TRBV27 to TRBJ2-7; matching of 6 bases hints at TRBD2 as the D gene. This receptor was obtained from a woman aged 50 to 60 with Graves' hyperthyroidism that later progressed to Graves' ophthalmopathy. The source material was blood. The base sequence is TGTGCCAGCAGTTTAATGGAGGGGTTCCACGAGCAGTACTTC. This gives the protein CASSLMEGFHEQYF.